A single sample is the source of the 5 T cell receptor beta chains below, sequenced in a study of cytomegalovirus exposure and HLA in healthy donors. 13 Jbeta primers and 60 Vbeta primers were used for the PCR. Here immunoSEQ multiplex PCR was the method, and the copy in TCRdb shows in-frame clones only, minus some. Among about 130,000 clones listed, less than 10% were seen once. What was sequenced was PBMCs. Source of these receptors: a man aged 45-60 years in good health and CMV-seronegative.

The chain is built from TRBV27 and TRBJ2-7; 8 bases line up with TRBD2. The CDR3 has 14 amino acids. Trimming removed 1 base from V and 6 bases from J; junction bases left unmatched: 5. Germline V gene data show CDR1 as MNHEY and CDR2 as SMNVEV (reference sequence). CDR3 in DNA: TGTGCCAGCAGTTTATACGGGAGGGCCGCCGAGCAGTACTTC. As protein: CASSLYGRAAEQYF.

The V and J genes are TRBV6-6 and TRBJ2-2, with a weak D call TRBD1 (6 bases). CDR1 is MNHNY and CDR2 is SVGAGI in the germline V gene (reference sequence). V lost 5 bases and J lost 4, with 14 bases in between. The CDR3 has 15 residues. This chain's CDR3 is CASSGGPRGTGELFF. The CDR3 DNA follows: TGTGCCAGCAGTGGGGGCCCGCGAGGCACCGGGGAGCTGTTTTTT.

This clone showed up just a few times. V is TRBV6-1 and J is TRBJ1-1; TRBD1 aligns across 7 bases. CDR1 and CDR2 from the germline V gene are MNHNS and SASEGT. J lost 11 bases, V lost 3 bases, and 12 bases had no gene match. CDR3 length: 14 amino acids. CDR3 region: CASSDVRQGVSAFF. CDR3 in DNA: TGTGCCAGCAGTGATGTAAGGCAGGGGGTGTCGGCTTTCTTT.

This clone occurred a few times. The V and J genes are TRBV6-5 and TRBJ2-1; D perhaps matches TRBD2 (6 bases). The CDR3 covers 13 residues. Germline V lookup: CDR1 MNHEY, CDR2 SVGAGI. V dropped 6 bases and J dropped 5 bases, with 11 bases sitting between them. CDR3 sequence reads: CASRETRDNEQFF. CDR3 in DNA: TGTGCCAGCAGAGAGACTAGGGACAATGAGCAGTTCTTC.

This clone has a handful of counts. The chain's CDR3 is CASSWGEDRALNYGYTF. The CDR3 nucleotides are TGTGCCAGCAGCTGGGGGGAAGACAGGGCGCTTAACTATGGCTACACCTTC. V and J are TRBV13 and TRBJ1-2, with 7 positions matching TRBD1. J lost 1 base, V lost 4 bases, and 12 bases had no gene match. Germline V gene lookup returns CDR1 PRHDT and CDR2 FYEKMQ (reference sequence). The CDR3 is 17 amino acids.